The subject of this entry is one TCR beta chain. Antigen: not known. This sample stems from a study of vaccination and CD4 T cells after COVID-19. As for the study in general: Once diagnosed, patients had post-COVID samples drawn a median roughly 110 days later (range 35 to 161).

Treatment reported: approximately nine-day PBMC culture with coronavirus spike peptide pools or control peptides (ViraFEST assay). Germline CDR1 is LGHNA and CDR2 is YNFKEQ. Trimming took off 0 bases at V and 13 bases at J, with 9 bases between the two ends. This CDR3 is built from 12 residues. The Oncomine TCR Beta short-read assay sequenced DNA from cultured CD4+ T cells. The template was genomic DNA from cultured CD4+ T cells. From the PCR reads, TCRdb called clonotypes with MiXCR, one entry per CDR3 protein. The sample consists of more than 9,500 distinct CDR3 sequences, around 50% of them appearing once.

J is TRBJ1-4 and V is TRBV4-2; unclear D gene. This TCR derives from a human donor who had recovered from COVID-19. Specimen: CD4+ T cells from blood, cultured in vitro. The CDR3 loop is CASSQDGIALFF. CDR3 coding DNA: TGTGCCAGCAGCCAAGATGGTATCGCACTGTTTTTT.